The present T cell receptor (beta chain) was sequenced within a study of blood T cell repertoires in COVID-19 (dated by TCRdb to the early 2020s). Turning to the overall study: The collaborator samples originated in the United States, Italy and Spain and spanned the acute and convalescent phases of COVID-19. The material from the prospective study consisted of cDNA or gDNA derived from T cells, B-cell-depleted T cells, or PBMCs. The dataset comprised deeply sampled blood TCRbeta repertoires from subjects exposed to, actively infected with, or recovered from COVID-19. The repertoires were released in a freely available public database meant as a resource for research on the immune response to SARS-CoV-2. Samples were obtained from the ongoing ImmuneRACE study (first 160 participants) and from 1,254 subjects provided by 6 global collaborators. A de-identified subject ID, COVID-19 status, age in years and sex were almost always included in the sample metadata. Where available, HLA class I and class II types were obtained from metadata supplied by the sample provider rather than from assay-based typing.

The investigation overall reported the following: The amount of clinical and demographic metadata varied by source and participant and was provided uncurated.

Inclusive of the bounding cysteine and phenylalanine, the CDR3 is 17 residues long. Only the CDR3 DNA stays, 51 bases, in frame from base 1. The germline ends are 17 bases apart after V is trimmed by 2 bases and J by 2 bases. Via the germline V gene, CDR1 is MGHRA and CDR2 YSYEKL. The collaborating institutions used their own protocols to collect whole blood in K2EDTA tubes. Collaborator samples were shipped for TCRbeta analysis as frozen whole blood, isolated PBMCs, or DNA extracted from either sample type. This clone was seen a few times. Which antigen it targets is not known. Nothing much larger sits one base from this clone, and base qualities are not available. TCRbeta CDR3 regions were amplified from genomic DNA by means of the immunoSEQ Assay, a bias-controlled multiplex PCR. The original methods were these. The number of nucleated cells in each sample was estimated from the amplification of reference gene primers within the assay. To quantify the absolute abundance of each unique TCRbeta CDR3 rearrangement, sequence reads were collapsed and filtered. Productive Simpson clonality was computed per sample as the square root of Simpson's diversity index over productive rearrangements. In TCRdb, the immuneACCESS table is reduced to in-frame sequences with V and J assigned. These tables do not hold every clone; where another copy was compared, an unresolved V gene accounts for under half, and the others remain unexplained. V and J calls and clone size come straight from that table; D and trimming were deduced from the DNA. The sample table shows approximately 90,000 clones, and roughly 84% are seen once. 9.5% to 15% of the sample is held by the ten biggest clonotypes.

Sequencing was carried out using peripheral blood. The TCR sequence derives from a human donor in a cohort sampled during active COVID-19. The chain was built from TRBV4-1 and TRBJ2-3; TRBD1 is a weak D gene call, 5 bases matching. CDR3 sequence: CASSQNLARVNTDTQYF. The DNA sequence is given as TGCGCCAGCAGCCAAAATCTCGCCAGGGTCAACACAGATACGCAGTATTTT.